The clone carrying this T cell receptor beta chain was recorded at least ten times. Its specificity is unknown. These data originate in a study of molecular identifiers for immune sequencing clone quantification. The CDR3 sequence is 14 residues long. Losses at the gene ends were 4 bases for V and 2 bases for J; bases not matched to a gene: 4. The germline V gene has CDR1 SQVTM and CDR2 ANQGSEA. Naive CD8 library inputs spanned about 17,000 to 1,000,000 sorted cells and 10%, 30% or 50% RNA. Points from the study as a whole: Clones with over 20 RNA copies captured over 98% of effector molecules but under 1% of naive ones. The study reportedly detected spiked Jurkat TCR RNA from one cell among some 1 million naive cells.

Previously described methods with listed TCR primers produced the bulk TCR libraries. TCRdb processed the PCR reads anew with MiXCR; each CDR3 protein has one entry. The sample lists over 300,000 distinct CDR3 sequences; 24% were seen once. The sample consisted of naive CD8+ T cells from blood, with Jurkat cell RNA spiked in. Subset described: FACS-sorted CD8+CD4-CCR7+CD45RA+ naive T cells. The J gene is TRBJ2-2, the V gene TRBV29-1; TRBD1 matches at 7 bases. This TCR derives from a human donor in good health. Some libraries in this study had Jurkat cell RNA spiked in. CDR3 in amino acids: CSVAGTVNTGELFF. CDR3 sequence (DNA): TGCAGCGTTGCTGGGACAGTCAACACCGGGGAGCTGTTTTTT.